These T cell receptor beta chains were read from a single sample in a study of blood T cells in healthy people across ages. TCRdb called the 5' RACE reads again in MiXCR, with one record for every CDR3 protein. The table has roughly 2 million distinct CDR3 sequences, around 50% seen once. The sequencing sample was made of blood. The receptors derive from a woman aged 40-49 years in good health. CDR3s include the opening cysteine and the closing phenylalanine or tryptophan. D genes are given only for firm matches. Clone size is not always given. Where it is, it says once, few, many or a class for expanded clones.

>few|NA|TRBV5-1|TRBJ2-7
CASSLVDGSSYEQYF
TGCGCCAGCAGCTTGGTTGACGGGAGCTCCTACGAGCAGTACTTC
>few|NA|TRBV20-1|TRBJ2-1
CSARDGTAHEQFF
TGCAGTGCTAGAGATGGCACAGCCCATGAGCAGTTCTTC
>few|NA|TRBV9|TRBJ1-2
CASSVESGSNYGYTF
TGTGCCAGCAGCGTAGAGTCAGGGTCGAACTATGGCTACACCTTC
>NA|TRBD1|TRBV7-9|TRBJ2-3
CASSLVPGQEPSTDTQYF
TGTGCCAGCAGCTTAGTCCCGGGACAGGAGCCTAGCACAGATACGCAGTATTTT
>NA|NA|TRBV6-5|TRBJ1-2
CASRPGTGPTHYGYTF
TGTGCCAGTAGGCCCGGGACCGGCCCTACCCATTATGGCTACACCTTC
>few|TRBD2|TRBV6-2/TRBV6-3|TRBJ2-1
CASRAGVYNEQFF
TGTGCCAGCAGGGCGGGGGTATACAATGAGCAGTTCTTC
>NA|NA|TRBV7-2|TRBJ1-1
CASRRVDTEAFF
TGTGCCAGCAGGCGGGTGGACACTGAAGCTTTCTTT
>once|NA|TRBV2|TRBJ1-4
CASSPRFNEKLFF
TGTGCCAGCAGTCCGCGGTTTAATGAAAAACTGTTTTTT
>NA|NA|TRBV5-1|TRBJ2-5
CASSSGTAGLKQYF
TGCGCCAGCAGCTCCGGGACGGCGGGTTTGAAGCAGTACTTC
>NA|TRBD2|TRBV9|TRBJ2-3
CASSGRLAGGHTQYF
TGTGCCAGCAGCGGTCGACTAGCGGGGGGGCATACGCAGTATTTT
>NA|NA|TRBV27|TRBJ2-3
CASSSRQDKQYF
TGTGCCAGCAGTTCCAGGCAAGATAAGCAGTATTTT
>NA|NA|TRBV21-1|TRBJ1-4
CASSKAIVNPEKLFF
TGTGCCAGCAGCAAAGCCATCGTAAATCCCGAAAAACTGTTTTTT
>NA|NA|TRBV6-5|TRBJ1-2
CASSYSKVGGIYGYTF
TGTGCCAGCAGTTACTCGAAGGTCGGAGGGATCTATGGCTACACCTTC
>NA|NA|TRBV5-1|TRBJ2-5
CASGRQSQETQYF
TGCGCCAGCGGCCGACAGTCGCAAGAGACCCAGTACTTC
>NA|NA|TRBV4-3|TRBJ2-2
CASSQGNGGRELFF
TGCGCCAGCAGCCAAGGCAATGGCGGGAGGGAGCTGTTTTTT
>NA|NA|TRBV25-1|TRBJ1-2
CASSVGTLQGYTF
TGTGCCAGCAGTGTCGGGACCCTGCAAGGCTACACCTTC
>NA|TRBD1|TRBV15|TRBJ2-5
CATGTDSFVLQYF
TGTGCCACTGGGACAGATTCTTTTGTTCTGCAGTACTTC
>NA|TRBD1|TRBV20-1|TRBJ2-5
CSARGTVGETQYF
TGCAGTGCTAGGGGGACAGTCGGAGAGACCCAGTACTTC
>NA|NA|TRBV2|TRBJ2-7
CASRGVGETSYEQYF
TGTGCCAGCCGCGGGGTGGGGGAAACCTCCTACGAGCAGTACTTC
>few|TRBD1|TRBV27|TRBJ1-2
CASSLFNPTGVGYGYTF
TGTGCCAGCAGTTTATTTAACCCAACAGGGGTCGGGTATGGCTACACCTTC
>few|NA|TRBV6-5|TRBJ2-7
CASRDGHDYEQYF
TGTGCCAGCAGAGACGGACACGACTACGAGCAGTACTTC
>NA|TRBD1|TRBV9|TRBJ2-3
CASSVPRQGGWTDTQYF
TGTGCCAGCAGCGTACCACGACAGGGTGGTTGGACAGATACGCAGTATTTT
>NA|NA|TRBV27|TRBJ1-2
CASSLSPGSGYTF
TGTGCCAGCAGCCTTTCCCCGGGGTCTGGCTACACCTTC
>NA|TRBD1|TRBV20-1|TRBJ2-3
CSARAGTGDTDTQYF
TGCAGTGCTAGAGCCGGGACAGGGGACACAGATACGCAGTATTTT
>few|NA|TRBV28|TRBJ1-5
CASTLRRGAGQPQHF
TGTGCCAGCACCCTCCGAAGGGGGGCTGGTCAGCCCCAGCATTTT
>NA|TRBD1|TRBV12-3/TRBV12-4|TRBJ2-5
CASSFRGQGVQETQYF
TGTGCCAGCAGTTTTCGAGGACAGGGGGTCCAAGAGACCCAGTACTTC
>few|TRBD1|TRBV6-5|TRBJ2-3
CASSYLDRGVPDTQYF
TGTGCCAGCAGTTACCTTGACAGGGGAGTTCCAGATACGCAGTATTTT
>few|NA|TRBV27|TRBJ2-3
CASSSGLYTQYF
TGTGCCAGCAGCTCAGGGTTGTATACGCAGTATTTT
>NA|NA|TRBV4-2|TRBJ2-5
CASSQDLGNLQYF
TGTGCCAGCAGCCAAGATCTCGGAAATCTCCAGTACTTC
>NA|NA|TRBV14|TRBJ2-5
CASRTPVRVETQYF
TGTGCCAGCAGGACCCCGGTCCGAGTTGAGACCCAGTACTTC
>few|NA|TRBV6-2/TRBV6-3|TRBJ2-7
CASSYSGIIIYEQYF
TGTGCCAGCAGTTACTCGGGTATAATAATCTACGAGCAGTACTTC
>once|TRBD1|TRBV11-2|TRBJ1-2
CASSFLTTGGRYGYTF
TGTGCCAGCAGCTTTCTTACGACAGGGGGAAGATATGGCTACACCTTC
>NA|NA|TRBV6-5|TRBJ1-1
CASSYSNENTEAFF
TGTGCCAGCAGTTACTCGAACGAGAACACTGAAGCTTTCTTT
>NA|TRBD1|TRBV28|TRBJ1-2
CACRDRGTYGYTF
TGTGCCTGTAGGGACAGGGGGACCTATGGCTACACCTTC
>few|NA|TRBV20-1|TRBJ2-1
CSPDGRGASYNEQFF
TGCAGTCCCGATGGTAGGGGGGCCTCCTACAATGAGCAGTTCTTC
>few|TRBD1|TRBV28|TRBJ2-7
CASSQGQASPYEQYF
TGTGCCAGCAGTCAAGGACAGGCCTCACCCTACGAGCAGTACTTC
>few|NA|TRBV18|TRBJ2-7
CASTKDLANEQYF
TGTGCCAGCACAAAGGACCTCGCGAACGAGCAGTACTTC
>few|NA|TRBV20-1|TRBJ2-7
CSAALGGRTYEQYF
TGCAGTGCTGCTCTCGGAGGTAGAACCTACGAGCAGTACTTC
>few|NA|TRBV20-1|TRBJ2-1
CSASDLTRVYEQFF
TGCAGTGCTAGCGACCTCACAAGGGTGTATGAGCAGTTCTTC
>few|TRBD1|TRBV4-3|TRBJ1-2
CASSLGTGNHGYTF
TGCGCCAGCAGCCTCGGGACAGGGAATCATGGCTACACCTTC
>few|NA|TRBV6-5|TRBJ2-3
CASSQVRETDTQYF
TGTGCCAGCAGTCAAGTTAGGGAGACAGATACGCAGTATTTT
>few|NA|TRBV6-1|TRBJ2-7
CASSEAPGSTYEQYF
TGTGCCAGCAGTGAAGCACCAGGGTCGACCTACGAGCAGTACTTC
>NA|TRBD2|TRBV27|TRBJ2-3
CASSIRRTSGTDTQYF
TGTGCCAGCAGCATAAGGCGGACTAGCGGCACAGATACGCAGTATTTT
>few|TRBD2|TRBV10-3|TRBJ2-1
CAIEDSGGTYNEQFF
TGTGCCATCGAGGATAGCGGGGGGACCTACAATGAGCAGTTCTTC